The 16 T cell receptor beta chains reported below all come from one sample, sequenced in a study of Tregs in tolerant kidney transplant recipients (dated by TCRdb to between 2018 and 2021). What the time point label conveys for this sample: blood sample drawn before combined kidney and bone marrow transplant. The library was prepared using the immunoSEQ multiplex PCR assay. TCRdb took over this immuneACCESS table, retaining in-frame rearrangements with V and J assigned. Such tables are incomplete; in checked studies, under half of the missing clones stem from an unresolved V gene, and the remainder is unexplained. The sample's clone listing holds 30,000 or so clones. Together, the top ten hold around 15% of the sample. Specimen: CD8+ T cells from blood, collected before the transplant. These receptors came from a human donor who received a combined kidney and bone marrow transplant.

About this clone: The CDR3 is cut off 3 residues early in the read; its end comes from the germline J gene. The chain links TRBV29-1 to TRBJ2-1, with 14 bases aligning to TRBD2. Germline trimming cut 5 bases from V and 7 bases from J; bases unmatched to any gene: 16. The length of the CDR3 is 18 residues. Germline CDR1 is SQVTM and CDR2 is ANQGSEA. CDR3 amino acids: CSVPTSGRGLGFENEQFF. Incomplete CDR3 DNA: TGCAGCGTTCCGACTAGCGGGAGGGGCCTAGGGTTTGAGAATGAG.

A word on this clone: The read halts 3 residues ahead of the CDR3 end, with the missing end drawn from the germline J gene. This chain uses TRBV19 with TRBJ1-4; 8 bases line up with TRBD1. Looked up from germline, CDR1 is LNHDA and CDR2 is SQIVND (reference sequence). CDR3 length: 15 residues. The trim removed 7 bases at V and 5 bases at J, leaving 9 bases unmatched. Partial CDR3 DNA: TGTGCCAGTACCCCGGACAGGGATACAAATGAAAAA. Its translation is CASTPDRDTNEK. The entire CDR3 protein reads CASTPDRDTNEKLFF.

In regard to this clone: The read falls 3 residues short of the CDR3 end, and the missing part is taken from the germline J gene. This chain connects TRBV7-8 to TRBJ2-7; 9 positions match TRBD2. CDR1 and CDR2 (germline): SGHVS, FQNEAQ. The CDR3 runs to 17 residues. Trimming took 1 base from V and 2 from J; bases not matched to a gene: 9. Partial CDR3 DNA: TGTGCCAGCAGCTTAGTTCTAACTAGCGGGCCTACCTACGAG. Its protein product is CASSLVLTSGPTYE. The whole CDR3 region reads CASSLVLTSGPTYEQYF.

Remarks on this clone: The read comes to an end 3 residues before the CDR3 does, leaving the germline J gene to fill in the end. The chain combines TRBV13 with TRBJ2-1; 9 positions match TRBD2. The V and J ends lost 3 bases and 5 bases, in that order; junction bases with no gene match: 5. Per the germline V gene, CDR1 is PRHDT and CDR2 is FYEKMQ (reference sequence). The CDR3 has 15 residues. CDR3 DNA (partial): TGTGCCAGCAGCTTTTCGGGACTAGCAAACAATGAG. Its translation: CASSFSGLANNE. The entire CDR3 protein is CASSFSGLANNEQFF.

On this clone: The read falls 3 residues short of the CDR3 end, and the missing part is taken from the germline J gene. J is TRBJ2-3 and V is TRBV30; TRBD2 is a possible D gene (5 bases). This CDR3 has 17 amino acids. Germline CDR1 reads GTSNPN; CDR2 reads SVGIG (reference sequence). Trimming left V 0 bases short and J 4 bases short, with 20 bases between. The CDR3: CAWSVLSSPYRADTQYF. Incomplete CDR3 DNA: TGTGCCTGGAGTGTACTGTCTAGCCCCTACCGGGCAGATACG.

As regards this clone: With the read ending 3 residues before the CDR3 end, the germline J gene is used to fill in that end. This chain connects TRBV6-1 to TRBJ1-4; perhaps TRBD1 as D (6 bases). The ends were cut back, 4 bases at V and 3 bases at J, with 12 bases in the middle. The CDR3 is made up of 15 amino acids. Germline-derived CDR1 and CDR2 are MNHNS and SASEGT. The CDR3 region is CASSASDSSNEKLFF. The sequenced part of the CDR3 DNA is TGTGCCAGCAGTGCCTCGGACAGCTCTAATGAAAAA.

Notes on this clone: The read is 3 residues too short to cover the CDR3 end, so that end is filled in from the germline J gene. The chain uses TRBV20-1 and TRBJ2-1, with D unclear. Germline V CDR1 and CDR2: DFQATT, SNEGSKA (reference sequence). This CDR3 is built from 14 residues. The CDR3 DNA, read in part, is TGCAGCCGACTTGGCGGTCACCTAGACAATGAG. Its protein is CSRLGGHLDNE. The whole CDR3 protein is CSRLGGHLDNEQFF.

On this clone itself: The read is 3 residues too short to cover the CDR3 end, so that end is filled in from the germline J gene. The chain couples TRBV20-1 to TRBJ2-7; 8 bases line up with TRBD1. Germline V gene data show CDR1 as DFQATT and CDR2 as SNEGSKA (reference sequence). This CDR3 is 14 amino acids long. With V trimmed by 3 bases and J by 3 bases, 7 bases remained unmatched. The part of the CDR3 DNA that was read is TGCAGTGCTAGTTCGACAGGGGCAGGCTACGAG. It codes for CSASSTGAGYE. The CDR3 as a whole reads CSASSTGAGYEQYF.

In regard to this clone: One end of the junction does not line up with germline, which may come from a read error. The CDR3 is CASSQDVGGVEQYF. The CDR3 bases that were read are TGCGCCAGCAGCCAAGATGTCGGGGGGGTCGAG. The chain recombines TRBV4-2 with TRBJ2-7, with TRBD2 matching over 8 bases. The read ends 3 residues early relative to the CDR3; the germline J gene fills the gap. CDR3 length: 14 residues. Germline assignment: CDR1 LGHNA and CDR2 YNFKEQ.

For this clone: The DNA ends 3 residues before the CDR3 does, and the rest of the CDR3 is filled in from the germline J gene. The V call is TRBV11-2, the J call TRBJ2-1; D gene unclear. This CDR3 region has 15 residues. Germline V gives CDR1 SGHAT, CDR2 FQNNGV. Deletions cut 1 base from V and 0 bases from J, with 7 bases between. The CDR3 protein is CASSLVGHSYNEQFF. Incomplete CDR3 DNA: TGTGCCAGCAGCTTAGTGGGCCACTCCTACAATGAG.

About this clone: The CDR3 end falls 3 residues outside the read, so it is completed with the germline J gene. The rearrangement joins TRBV2 to TRBJ2-3; 9 bases fit TRBD2. The CDR3 length is 16 residues. Germline CDR1 is SNHLY and CDR2 is FYNNEI. V shed 4 bases, J shed 6 bases, and the junction held 11 bases outside the gene matches. CDR3 DNA (partial): TGTGCCAGCAGTGTTCTTTTAGCGGGAGAGGAGGATACG. Translation gives CASSVLLAGEEDT. The whole CDR3 is CASSVLLAGEEDTQYF.

Worth noting for this clone: The CDR3 end is not reached by the read, which stops 3 residues before it; the germline J gene fills it in. The rearrangement joins TRBV29-1 to TRBJ2-2, with TRBD1 matching 10 bases. The CDR3 totals 13 residues. With V trimmed by 7 bases and J by 8 bases, 7 bases remained unmatched. Germline V gives CDR1 SQVTM, CDR2 ANQGSEA. CDR3 loop: CSAPGQGTGELFF. Incomplete CDR3 DNA: TGCAGCGCACCGGGACAGGGGACTGGGGAG.

On this clone itself: Read coverage stops 3 residues before the CDR3 terminus; the germline J gene supplies the remainder. The genes are TRBV5-1 and TRBJ2-7; 12 bases are a match to TRBD2. Germline CDR1 SGHRS, CDR2 YFSETQ. V gave up 3 bases and J gave up 5 bases; unmatched junction bases: 18. This CDR3 is 19 amino acids long. The CDR3 here is CASSSKGLAGGLEVHEQYF. CDR3 bases read: TGCGCCAGCAGCTCCAAGGGCCTAGCGGGAGGGCTGGAAGTCCACGAG.

For this clone: The CDR3 is cut off 3 residues early in the read; its end comes from the germline J gene. This rearrangement joins TRBV5-4 to TRBJ1-2, with D perhaps matching TRBD1 (5 bases). CDR1 is SGHNT, CDR2 YYREEE, per germline (reference sequence). The V end lost 4 bases, the J end lost 2 bases, and 9 bases lay between the germline ends. The CDR3 is 13 residues long. The sequenced part of the CDR3 DNA is TGTGCCAGCAGCATAGCAGGGAACTATGGC. Amino acid sequence: CASSIAGNYG. The complete CDR3 reads CASSIAGNYGYTF.

In regard to this clone: The read halts 3 residues ahead of the CDR3 end, with the missing end drawn from the germline J gene. This chain joins TRBV19 and TRBJ2-2; the D is unclear. Germline V lookup: CDR1 LNHDA, CDR2 SQIVND (reference sequence). Trimming removed 10 bases at V and 2 bases at J, with 8 bases between. The CDR3 covers 12 residues. CDR3 DNA, as far as it was read: TGTGCCATCGCAGATAACACCGGGGAG. This codes for CAIADNTGE. The entire CDR3 reads CAIADNTGELFF.

Worth noting for this clone: From the germline J gene comes the end of the CDR3, since the read stops 3 residues before it. The rearrangement joins TRBV13 to TRBJ1-4; 9 bases line up with TRBD1. The CDR3 has 20 amino acids. V lost 5 bases to trimming and J lost 10 bases; unmatched junction nucleotides: 26. Looked up from germline, CDR1 is PRHDT and CDR2 is FYEKMQ (reference sequence). The CDR3: CASSNRPSQGAIHSGGKLFF. The sequenced CDR3 bases are TGTGCCAGCAGCAATCGCCCCTCACAGGGGGCGATTCATTCCGGAGGAAAA.